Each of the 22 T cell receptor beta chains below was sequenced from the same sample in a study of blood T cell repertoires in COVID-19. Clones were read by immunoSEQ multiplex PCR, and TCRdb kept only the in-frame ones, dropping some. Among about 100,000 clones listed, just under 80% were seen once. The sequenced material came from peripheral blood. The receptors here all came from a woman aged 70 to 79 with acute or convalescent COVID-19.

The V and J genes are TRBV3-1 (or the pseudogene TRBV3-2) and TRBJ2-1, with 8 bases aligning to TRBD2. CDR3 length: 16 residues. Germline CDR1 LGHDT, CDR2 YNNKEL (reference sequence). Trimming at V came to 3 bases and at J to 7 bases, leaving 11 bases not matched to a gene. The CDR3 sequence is CASSQGGLAGGNEQFF. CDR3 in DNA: TGTGCCAGCAGCCAGGGGGGGCTAGCGGGTGGGAATGAGCAGTTCTTC.

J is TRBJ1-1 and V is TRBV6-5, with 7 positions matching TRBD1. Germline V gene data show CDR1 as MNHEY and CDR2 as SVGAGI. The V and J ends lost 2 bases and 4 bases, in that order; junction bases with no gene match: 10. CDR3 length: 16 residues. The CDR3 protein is CASSYLQGGSSTEAFF. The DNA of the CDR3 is TGTGCCAGCAGTTACCTCCAGGGGGGCTCATCCACTGAAGCTTTCTTT.

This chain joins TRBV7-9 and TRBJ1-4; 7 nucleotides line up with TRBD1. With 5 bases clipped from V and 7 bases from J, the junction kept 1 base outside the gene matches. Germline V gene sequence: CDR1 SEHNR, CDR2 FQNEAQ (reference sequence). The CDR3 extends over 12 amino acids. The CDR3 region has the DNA TGTGCCAGCAGCCAGGGGGGTGAAAAACTGTTTTTT. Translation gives CASSQGGEKLFF.

The CDR3 sequence: CASSYSAMNTEAFF. As DNA, the CDR3 is TGTGCCAGCAGTTACTCAGCTATGAACACTGAAGCTTTCTTT. The chain uses TRBV6-2 or TRBV6-3 and TRBJ1-1, with unresolved D. Per germline, CDR1 MNHEY and CDR2 SVGEGT. Deletions cut 0 bases from V and 0 bases from J, with 5 bases between. The CDR3 consists of 14 residues.

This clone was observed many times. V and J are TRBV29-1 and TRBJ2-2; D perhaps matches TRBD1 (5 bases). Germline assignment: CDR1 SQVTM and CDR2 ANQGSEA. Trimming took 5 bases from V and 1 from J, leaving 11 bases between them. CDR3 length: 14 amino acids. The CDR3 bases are TGCAGCGTTCAAGGGGCCGTGAACACCGGGGAGCTGTTTTTT. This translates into CSVQGAVNTGELFF.

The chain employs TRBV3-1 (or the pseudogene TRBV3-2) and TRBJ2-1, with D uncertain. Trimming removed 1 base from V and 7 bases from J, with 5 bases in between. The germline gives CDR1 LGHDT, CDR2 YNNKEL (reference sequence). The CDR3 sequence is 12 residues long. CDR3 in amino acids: CASSQVKNEQFF. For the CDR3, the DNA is TGTGCCAGCAGCCAAGTAAAAAATGAGCAGTTCTTC.

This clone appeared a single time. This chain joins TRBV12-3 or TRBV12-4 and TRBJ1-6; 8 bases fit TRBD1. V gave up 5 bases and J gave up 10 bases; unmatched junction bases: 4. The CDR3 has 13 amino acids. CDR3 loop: CASSEGQESPLHF. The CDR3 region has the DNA TGTGCCAGCAGTGAGGGACAGGAGTCACCCCTCCACTTT.

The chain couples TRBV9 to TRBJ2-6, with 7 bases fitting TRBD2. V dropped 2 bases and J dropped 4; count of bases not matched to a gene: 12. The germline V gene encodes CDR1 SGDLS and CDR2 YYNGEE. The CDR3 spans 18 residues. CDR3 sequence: CASSVSGTIPLGANVLTF. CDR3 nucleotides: TGTGCCAGCAGCGTCTCCGGGACTATCCCCCTCGGGGCCAACGTCCTGACTTTC.

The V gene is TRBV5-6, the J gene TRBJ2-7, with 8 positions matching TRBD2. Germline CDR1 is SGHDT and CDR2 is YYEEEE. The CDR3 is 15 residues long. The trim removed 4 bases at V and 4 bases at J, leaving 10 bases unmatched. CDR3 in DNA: TGTGCCAGCAGCCCGGGGAGTAGCGGGATTTACGAGCAGTACTTC. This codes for CASSPGSSGIYEQYF.

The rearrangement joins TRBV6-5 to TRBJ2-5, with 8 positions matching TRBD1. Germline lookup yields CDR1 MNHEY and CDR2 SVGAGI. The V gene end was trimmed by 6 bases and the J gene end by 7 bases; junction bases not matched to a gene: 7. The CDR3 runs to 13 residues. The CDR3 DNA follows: TGTGCCAGCAGGGGTACAGGGGGTTTGACCCAGTACTTC. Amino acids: CASRGTGGLTQYF.

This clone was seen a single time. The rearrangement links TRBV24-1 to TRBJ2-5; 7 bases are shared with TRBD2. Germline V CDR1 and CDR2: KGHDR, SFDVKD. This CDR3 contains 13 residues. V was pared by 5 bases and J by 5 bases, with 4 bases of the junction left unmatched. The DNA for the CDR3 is TGTGCCACCAGTGGTCAGGGAGGGGAGACCCAGTACTTC. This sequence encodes CATSGQGGETQYF.

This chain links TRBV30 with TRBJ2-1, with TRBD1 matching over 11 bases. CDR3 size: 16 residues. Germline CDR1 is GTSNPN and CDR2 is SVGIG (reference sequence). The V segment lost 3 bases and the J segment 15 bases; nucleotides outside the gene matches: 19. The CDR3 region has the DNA TGTGCCTGGAGCGGAACCGGGACAGGGGGAAGCGGGCTTGGGTTCTTC. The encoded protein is CAWSGTGTGGSGLGFF.

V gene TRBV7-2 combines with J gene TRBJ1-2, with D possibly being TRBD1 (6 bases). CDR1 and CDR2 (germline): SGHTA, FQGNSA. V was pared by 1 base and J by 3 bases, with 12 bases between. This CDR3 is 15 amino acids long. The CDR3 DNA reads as TGTGCCAGCAGCTTAGATCCAGGGGCGGACTATGGCTACACCTTC. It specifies CASSLDPGADYGYTF.

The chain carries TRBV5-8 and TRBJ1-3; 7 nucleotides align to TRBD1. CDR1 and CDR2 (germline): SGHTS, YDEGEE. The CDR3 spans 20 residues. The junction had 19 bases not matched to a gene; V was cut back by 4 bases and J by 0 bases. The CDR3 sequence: CASSIRTGAAFGLSGNTIYF. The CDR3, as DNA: TGTGCCAGCAGCATACGGACAGGTGCGGCTTTCGGCCTCTCTGGAAACACCATATATTTT.

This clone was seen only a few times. DNA for the CDR3: TGCGCCAGCAGCCCCGGGAACTTGGACATTCAGTACTTC. Translation: CASSPGNLDIQYF. The chain couples TRBV5-1 to TRBJ2-4; D possibly corresponds to TRBD2 (5 bases). Germline lookup yields CDR1 SGHRS and CDR2 YFSETQ. V was pared by 4 bases and J by 8 bases, with 13 bases between. The CDR3 contains 13 residues.

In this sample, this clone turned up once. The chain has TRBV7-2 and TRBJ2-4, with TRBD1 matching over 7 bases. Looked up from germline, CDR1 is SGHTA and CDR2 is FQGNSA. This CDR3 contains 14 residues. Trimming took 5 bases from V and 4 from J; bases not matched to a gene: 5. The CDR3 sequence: CASSPDRAKNIQYF. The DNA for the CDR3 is TGTGCCAGCAGCCCCGACAGGGCTAAAAACATTCAGTACTTC.

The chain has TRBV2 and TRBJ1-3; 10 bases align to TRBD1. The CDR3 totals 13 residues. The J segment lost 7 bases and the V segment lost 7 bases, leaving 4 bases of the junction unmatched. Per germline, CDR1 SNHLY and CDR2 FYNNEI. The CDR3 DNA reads TGTGCCAGCACTTTGGACAGGGGGAACACCATATATTTT. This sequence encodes CASTLDRGNTIYF.

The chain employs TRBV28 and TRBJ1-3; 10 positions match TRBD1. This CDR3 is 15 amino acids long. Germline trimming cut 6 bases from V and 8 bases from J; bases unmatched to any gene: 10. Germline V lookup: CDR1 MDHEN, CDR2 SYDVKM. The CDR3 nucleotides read TGTGCCAGCAGGACCACGACAGGGGGCGCGGACACCATATATTTT. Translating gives CASRTTTGGADTIYF.

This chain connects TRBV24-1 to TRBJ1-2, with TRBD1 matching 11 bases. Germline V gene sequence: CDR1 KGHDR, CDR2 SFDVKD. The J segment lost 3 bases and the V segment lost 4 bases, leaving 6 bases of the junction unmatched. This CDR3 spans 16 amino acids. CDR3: CATSDPRTGGDYGYTF. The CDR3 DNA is TGTGCCACCAGTGACCCTCGGACAGGGGGCGACTATGGCTACACCTTC.

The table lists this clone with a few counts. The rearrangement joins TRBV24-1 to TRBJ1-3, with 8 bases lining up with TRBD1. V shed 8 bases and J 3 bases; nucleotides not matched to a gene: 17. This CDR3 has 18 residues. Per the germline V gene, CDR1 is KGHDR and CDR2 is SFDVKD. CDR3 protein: CATNTHRGQGLLGNTIYF. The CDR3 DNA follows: TGTGCCACCAACACCCACCGTGGACAGGGTCTACTTGGAAACACCATATATTTT.

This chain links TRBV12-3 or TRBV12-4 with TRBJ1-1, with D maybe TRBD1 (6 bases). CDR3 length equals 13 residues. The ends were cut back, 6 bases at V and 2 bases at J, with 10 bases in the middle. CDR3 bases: TGTGCCAGCAGGAAAGGGACAAACACTGAAGCTTTCTTT. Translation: CASRKGTNTEAFF.

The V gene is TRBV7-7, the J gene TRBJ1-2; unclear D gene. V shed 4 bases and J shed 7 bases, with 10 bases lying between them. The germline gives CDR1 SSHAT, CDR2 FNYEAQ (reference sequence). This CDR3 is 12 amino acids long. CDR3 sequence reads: CASSSEPPGYTF. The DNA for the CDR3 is TGTGCCAGCAGCTCGGAGCCCCCTGGCTACACCTTC.